The present T cell receptor beta chain was sequenced within a study of tumor and adjacent non-tumor tissue in lung cancer. Overall study results and limits: Shorter survival was associated with higher TCR diversity in tumors.

The V gene's germline CDR1 is MGHRA and CDR2 YSYEKL. The V gene end was trimmed by 5 bases and the J gene end by 3 bases; junction bases not matched to a gene: 28. The CDR3 sequence is 22 residues long. No cell sorting was done before RNA was extracted from the tissue. This non-tumor lung sample came from over 3 cm beyond the tumor edge. A modified ARM-PCR protocol with three rounds of nested PCR amplified TCRbeta. TCRdb recomputed calls from the multiplex PCR reads with MiXCR, one row per CDR3 protein. The sample records about 75,000 distinct CDR3 sequences, less than 75% being singletons. A word on this clonotype: As yet, its antigen is unknown. One base away lies a much larger clone, so this may be a sequencing read error.

Sequencing was carried out using distant non-tumor lung tissue. The V and J genes are TRBV4-1 and TRBJ2-7; 10 nucleotides line up with TRBD2. This sequence originates from a woman aged 45-60 years with non-small cell lung cancer. The CDR3 region has the DNA TGCGCCAGCAGCAAAGCAGGGGGCTTAGTAGCGGGAGGATCGTTAGAGTACTACGAGCAGTACTTC. Translated: CASSKAGGLVAGGSLEYYEQYF.